A single sample gave rise to the 4 T cell receptor beta chains below, sequenced in a study of shared clonotypes between healthy human individuals. Some clones are missing from TCRdb's copy, which holds only in-frame ones; the method was immunoSEQ multiplex PCR. The sample has roughly 1 million clones; 75% are singletons. The sample was memory CD4+ T cells sorted from blood. Subset described: CD45RA-negative fraction. The receptors stem from a man aged 18 to 29 in good health.

V usage is TRBV10-3 and J usage is TRBJ1-1; D is ambiguous. Germline loops: CDR1 ENHRY, CDR2 SYGVKD. Trimming cost V 3 bases and J 5 bases, with 13 bases left between them. This CDR3 is 14 amino acids long. This chain's CDR3 is CAISDSGGGTEAFF. CDR3 in DNA: TGTGCCATCAGTGACTCAGGTGGAGGGACTGAAGCTTTCTTT.

The V gene is TRBV28, the J gene TRBJ1-3; D gene ambiguous. The CDR3 runs to 13 residues. The V end lost 4 bases, the J end lost 0 bases, and 4 bases lay between the germline ends. Germline-derived CDR1 and CDR2 are MDHEN and SYDVKM. CDR3 in DNA: TGTGCCAGCAGTTACCCCTCTGGAAACACCATATATTTT. As protein: CASSYPSGNTIYF.

The chain combines TRBV5-1 with TRBJ2-3; possible D gene TRBD1, 5 bases. From germline, CDR1 is SGHRS and CDR2 YFSETQ. Trimming left V 3 bases short and J 4 bases short, with 12 bases between. This CDR3 is built from 14 residues. CDR3 nucleotide sequence: TGCGCCAGCAGCTGGGGCAGCGATCCAGATACGCAGTATTTT. Amino acids: CASSWGSDPDTQYF.

This clone was recorded a few times. The rearrangement uses TRBV28 and TRBJ1-2, with 10 bases identical to TRBD1. Trimming at V came to 6 bases and at J to 6 bases, leaving 10 bases not matched to a gene. The germline V gene encodes CDR1 MDHEN and CDR2 SYDVKM. The CDR3 loop spans 15 amino acids. CDR3 DNA: TGTGCCAGCAGGGATAGACAGGGGGCGAGAGATGGCTACACCTTC. Protein sequence: CASRDRQGARDGYTF.